Described below is a single T cell receptor beta chain sequence and its context. Its matching antigen is unknown. The germline V and J ends were trimmed by 0 bases and 3 bases, with 12 bases remaining between them. This CDR3 contains 16 residues. CDR1 is MNHEY, CDR2 SVGAGI, per germline. The data were taken from a study of cytomegalovirus exposure and HLA in healthy donors. Whole-study results and caveats: The classifier, whose performance was assessed in both the original and validation cohorts, reportedly diagnosed cytomegalovirus status with high specificity and sensitivity.

Data came from immunoSEQ multiplex PCR; TCRdb stores just in-frame clones and leaves some out. The sample shows 150,000 to 200,000 clones, about three quarters of them seen only once. The clonotype was recovered from a woman in her 30s in good health and CMV-seronegative. This sequence joins TRBV6-5 and TRBJ1-5; no firm D call. The sequencing sample was made of PBMCs. CDR3 in DNA: TGTGCCAGCAGTTACTCGGGCGAAGTATTCAATCAGCCCCAGCATTTT. This sequence encodes CASSYSGEVFNQPQHF.